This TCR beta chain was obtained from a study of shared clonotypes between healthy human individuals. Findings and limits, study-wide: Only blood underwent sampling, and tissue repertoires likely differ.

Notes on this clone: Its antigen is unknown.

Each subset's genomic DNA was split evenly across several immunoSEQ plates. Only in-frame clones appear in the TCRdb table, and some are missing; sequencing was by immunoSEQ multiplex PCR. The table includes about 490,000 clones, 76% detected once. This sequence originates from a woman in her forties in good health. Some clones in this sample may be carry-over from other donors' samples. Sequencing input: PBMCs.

DNA of the CDR3: TGCGCCAGCAGTCGCGACACGCTGGGCACTGAAGCTTTCTTT. It specifies CASSRDTLGTEAFF. This sequence joins TRBV5-1 and TRBJ1-1; D gene ambiguous. This CDR3 comprises 14 residues. The V gene lost 5 bases and the J gene lost 4 bases, with 15 bases spanning the gap. CDR1 and CDR2 from the germline V gene are SGHRS and YFSETQ.